Below are 22 T cell receptor beta chains sequenced from a single sample in a study of T cells after somatic rescue of genetic block. Libraries were prepared by immunoSEQ multiplex PCR; TCRdb keeps only in-frame clonotypes and omits some of them. The table includes roughly 67,000 clones, 85% to 95% detected once. Sequencing was carried out using peripheral blood mononuclear cells (PBMCs). These receptors were obtained from a man aged 35 to 55.

The V and J genes are TRBV5-6 and TRBJ1-2; D remains ambiguous. Germline loops: CDR1 SGHDT, CDR2 YYEEEE. V dropped 0 bases and J dropped 1 base, with 13 bases sitting between them. The CDR3 runs to 16 residues. CDR3 bases: TGTGCCAGCAGCTTGGAGTATAGCCGGGTTAACTATGGCTACACCTTC. It encodes CASSLEYSRVNYGYTF.

The chain combines TRBV19 with TRBJ1-5; 8 bases match TRBD1. The CDR3 length is 15 residues. The ends lost 3 bases at V and 6 bases at J; junction bases unmatched: 7. CDR1 and CDR2 from the germline V gene are LNHDA and SQIVND (reference sequence). Here the CDR3 reads CASSISDRVGQPQHF. As DNA, the CDR3 is TGTGCCAGTAGTATCTCGGACAGGGTCGGTCAGCCCCAGCATTTT.

The rearrangement joins TRBV19 to TRBJ1-5; 9 bases line up with TRBD1. V lost 1 base and J lost 3; bases outside the gene matches: 4. Germline loops: CDR1 LNHDA, CDR2 SQIVND (reference sequence). This CDR3 region has 16 residues. CDR3 loop: CASSIGTGASNQPQHF. The DNA of the CDR3 is TGTGCCAGTAGTATAGGGACAGGGGCTTCCAATCAGCCCCAGCATTTT.

The chain has TRBV9 and TRBJ1-4; TRBD1 aligns across 7 bases. CDR1 and CDR2 from the germline V gene are SGDLS and YYNGEE. After removal of 3 bases from V and 0 bases from J, the junction contained 2 bases not matched to a gene. The CDR3 length is 15 residues. The CDR3 DNA sequence: TGTGCCAGCAGCGCCGGGACAGCAACTAATGAAAAACTGTTTTTT. Translated: CASSAGTATNEKLFF.

The V and J genes are TRBV4-2 and TRBJ1-3; D gene uncertain. V was pared by 0 bases and J by 2 bases, with 8 bases between. The CDR3 spans 15 residues. The germline V gene has CDR1 LGHNA and CDR2 YNFKEQ. The CDR3 loop is CASSQDREAGNTIYF. As DNA, the CDR3 is TGTGCCAGCAGCCAAGATCGAGAGGCTGGAAACACCATATATTTT.

About this clone itself: The junction differs from germline at one of its ends, possibly a read error. The chain combines TRBV5-1 with TRBJ1-2; D possibly corresponds to TRBD1 (6 bases). From germline, CDR1 is SGHRS and CDR2 YFSETQ. This CDR3 contains 15 residues. CDR3 nucleotide sequence: TGCGCCAGCAGCGTGAACAGGGCGAGTAACTTTGGCTACACCTTC. Translation gives CASSVNRASNFGYTF.

The rearrangement joins TRBV27 to TRBJ1-2; maybe TRBD1 (5 bases). V was trimmed by 0 bases and J by 6 bases, leaving 5 bases between them. The CDR3 is 12 amino acids. Germline CDR1 and CDR2: MNHEY and SMNVEV (reference sequence). CDR3 coding DNA: TGTGCCAGCAGTTTATCAGGGGATGGCTACACCTTC. Protein: CASSLSGDGYTF.

This chain connects TRBV16 to TRBJ2-4, with TRBD2 identical over 8 bases. The CDR3 covers 18 residues. Per germline, CDR1 KGHSY and CDR2 FQNENV. V was clipped by 0 bases and J by 3 bases; unmatched bases: 10. For the CDR3, the DNA is TGTGCCAGCAGCCAATCCATTCGAATAGCGGGGTACAAAAACATTCAGTACTTC. Translated: CASSQSIRIAGYKNIQYF.

This chain links TRBV6-5 with TRBJ2-7; 8 nucleotides match TRBD1. Germline-derived CDR1 and CDR2 are MNHEY and SVGAGI. The V segment lost 7 bases and the J segment 6 bases; nucleotides outside the gene matches: 8. The CDR3 consists of 13 residues. The CDR3: CASTTAGGIEQYF. The CDR3 bases are TGTGCCAGCACCACAGCAGGGGGCATCGAGCAGTACTTC.

The chain couples TRBV27 to TRBJ2-1; 11 positions agree with TRBD2. V lost 5 bases, J lost 3 bases, and 6 bases stayed unmatched. Germline V lookup: CDR1 MNHEY, CDR2 SMNVEV (reference sequence). The CDR3 extends over 16 amino acids. This CDR3 is CASSPRGLAVYNEQFF. CDR3 DNA sequence: TGTGCCAGCAGTCCGCGGGGACTAGCGGTCTACAATGAGCAGTTCTTC.

V gene TRBV29-1 combines with J gene TRBJ2-1, with D perhaps TRBD1 or TRBD2 (6 bases each). The CDR3 has 14 amino acids. Germline V gives CDR1 SQVTM, CDR2 ANQGSEA. Trimming took 5 bases from V and 3 from J, leaving 14 bases between them. CDR3 sequence: CSVRRGENYNEQFF. CDR3 sequence (DNA): TGCAGCGTTAGGAGGGGGGAGAACTACAATGAGCAGTTCTTC.

This sequence joins TRBV5-1 and TRBJ2-7; 7 nucleotides agree with TRBD1. CDR3 length: 13 amino acids. Germline V gives CDR1 SGHRS, CDR2 YFSETQ. V shed 3 bases and J 2 bases; nucleotides not matched to a gene: 2. CDR3 bases: TGCGCCAGCAGCTGGGACAGTCCCTACGAGCAGTACTTC. This gives the protein CASSWDSPYEQYF.

The chain uses TRBV6-5 and TRBJ2-5; no reliable D call. V shed 1 base and J shed 2 bases, with 5 bases lying between them. The germline V gene has CDR1 MNHEY and CDR2 SVGAGI. The CDR3 loop spans 13 amino acids. CDR3 sequence reads: CASSYFLQETQYF. In DNA form, the CDR3 reads TGTGCCAGCAGTTACTTTCTTCAAGAGACCCAGTACTTC.

The rearrangement links TRBV7-2 to TRBJ2-5, with 14 bases fitting TRBD2. The CDR3 has 16 residues. After removal of 5 bases from V and 5 bases from J, the junction contained 7 bases not matched to a gene. CDR1 is SGHTA, CDR2 FQGNSA, per germline. This chain's CDR3 is CASSPGTSGSRETQYF. The DNA for the CDR3 is TGTGCCAGCAGCCCCGGGACTAGCGGGAGCAGGGAGACCCAGTACTTC. Filled out from reference TRBV7-2 and TRBJ2-5, the complete variable domain reads GAGVSQSPSNKVTEKGKDVELRCDPISGHTALYWYRQSLGQGLEFLIYFQGNSAPDKSGLPSDRFSAERTGGSVSTLTIQRTQQEDSAVYLCASSPGTSGSRETQYFGPGTRLLVL.

In DNA, the CDR3 is TGTGCCAGCGGGGGTTATAGCAATCAGCCCCAGCATTTT. The encoded protein is CASGGYSNQPQHF. The chain joins TRBV7-8 to TRBJ1-5; tentatively, D is TRBD1 (5 bases). The germline CDR1 and CDR2 sequences are SGHVS and FQNEAQ. The CDR3 has 13 residues. Trimming left V 8 bases short and J 0 bases short, with 8 bases between.

Worth noting for this clone: Here the CDR3 omits its conserved ending phenylalanine or tryptophan, so a read error is the likely source. The DNA is left out, because the CDR3 cannot be placed on it with certainty; the CDR3 is given as TCRdb lists it. The chain joins TRBV21-1 to TRBJ1-5. TRBV21-1 is deemed a pseudogene. The CDR3 region is 11 residues in length, termini included. Here the CDR3 reads CASSKSRRRGV.

V and J are TRBV19 and TRBJ2-1; the D is unclear. The CDR3 consists of 16 residues. V lost 1 base and J 0 bases, leaving 10 bases between the germline ends. Looked up from germline, CDR1 is LNHDA and CDR2 is SQIVND (reference sequence). CDR3 region: CASSIAGLSSYNEQFF. As DNA, the CDR3 is TGTGCCAGTAGTATAGCAGGCCTGAGCTCCTACAATGAGCAGTTCTTC.

The chain combines TRBV5-4 with TRBJ1-2; possibly TRBD1 for D (5 bases). There are 16 residues in the CDR3. The V end lost 4 bases, the J end lost 4 bases, and 20 bases lay between the germline ends. Germline V gene lookup returns CDR1 SGHNT and CDR2 YYREEE (reference sequence). CDR3 DNA: TGTGCCAGCAGCCCCTCCGCCAGGGCCACGGGCTATGGCTACACCTTC. It translates to CASSPSARATGYGYTF.

The genes are TRBV30 and TRBJ2-5, with D unresolved. The CDR3 has 12 residues. V lost 3 bases, J lost 3 bases, and 8 bases lay in between. Germline V gene sequence: CDR1 GTSNPN, CDR2 SVGIG (reference sequence). The CDR3 protein is CAWRNSEETQYF. In nucleotides, the CDR3 is TGTGCCTGGAGGAATAGTGAAGAGACCCAGTACTTC.

V usage is TRBV19 and J usage is TRBJ2-1; D might be TRBD1 (6 bases). The germline V and J ends were trimmed by 4 bases and 0 bases, with 10 bases remaining between them. This CDR3 spans 15 amino acids. Germline assignment: CDR1 LNHDA and CDR2 SQIVND (reference sequence). CDR3 nucleotides: TGTGCCAGTAGTAGCAGACAGGTCTCCTACAATGAGCAGTTCTTC. Its translation: CASSSRQVSYNEQFF.

The rearrangement uses TRBV7-8 and TRBJ1-3; D uncertain. Germline CDR1 SGHVS, CDR2 FQNEAQ. V gave up 2 bases and J gave up 0 bases, with 17 bases separating them. The CDR3 covers 18 residues. CDR3 sequence reads: CASSLSRTEPLSGNTIYF. As DNA, the CDR3 is TGTGCCAGCAGCTTATCTCGGACGGAGCCTCTCTCTGGAAACACCATATATTTT.

A single count supports this clone. The chain uses TRBV9 and TRBJ2-3; 7 bases map to TRBD1. The CDR3 totals 13 residues. Germline CDR1 is SGDLS and CDR2 is YYNGEE. The trim removed 5 bases at V and 4 bases at J, leaving 4 bases unmatched. CDR3 sequence: CASRRDSSDTQYF. As DNA, the CDR3 is TGTGCCAGCAGGAGGGACAGTTCAGATACGCAGTATTTT.